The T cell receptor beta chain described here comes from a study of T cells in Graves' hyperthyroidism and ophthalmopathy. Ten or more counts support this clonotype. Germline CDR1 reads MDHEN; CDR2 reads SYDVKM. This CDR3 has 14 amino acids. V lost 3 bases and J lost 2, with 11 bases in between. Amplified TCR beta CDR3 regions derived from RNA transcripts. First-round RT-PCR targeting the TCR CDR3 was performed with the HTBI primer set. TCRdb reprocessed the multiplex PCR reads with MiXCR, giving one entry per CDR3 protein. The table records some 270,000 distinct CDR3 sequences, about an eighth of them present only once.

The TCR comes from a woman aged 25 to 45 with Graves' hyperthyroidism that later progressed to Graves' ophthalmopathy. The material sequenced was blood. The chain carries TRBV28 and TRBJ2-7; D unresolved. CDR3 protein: CASSFQAFTYEQYF. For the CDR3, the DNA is TGTGCCAGCAGTTTCCAGGCATTTACCTACGAGCAGTACTTC.